This entry features one T cell receptor (beta chain) sequence. This record belongs to a study of blood T cell repertoires in COVID-19. Original analysis: Nucleated cell counts were estimated from reference gene primer amplification. Produced via immunoSEQ multiplex PCR; TCRdb's table is partial and in-frame only. The V and J calls and clone size are taken from that table; D and trimming were inferred from the DNA. The sample consists of more than 200,000 clones, 80% to 90% of them appearing once. Participants, roughly 18 to 90 years old, spanned 24 US areas. The study assigned cohorts using participant-reported clinical history. V was clipped by 3 bases and J by 0 bases; unmatched bases: 6. CDR1 SGHVS and CDR2 FQNEAQ come from the germline V gene. The length of the CDR3 is 16 residues.

The V gene is TRBV7-8, the J gene TRBJ2-3; 7 bases line up with TRBD2. The material sequenced was PBMCs or T cells enriched from blood (not recorded which). The TCR comes from a man under 40 in a cohort exposed to, infected with or recovered from COVID-19 (not recorded which). CDR3 sequence (DNA): TGTGCCAGCAGCTTGTCGCTAGCGGCTAGCACAGATACGCAGTATTTT. This encodes CASSLSLAASTDTQYF.